This paragraph reports one TCR beta chain. Its cognate antigen is unknown. Profiled with immunoSEQ multiplex PCR; TCRdb holds only in-frame clones, not every one. Counted here are about 140,000 clones, around 90% occurring once; the ten biggest clones make up 5.5%. Germline CDR1 reads SGHTA; CDR2 reads FQGNSA. This CDR3 comprises 14 residues. The V gene lost 0 bases and the J gene lost 7 bases, with 12 bases spanning the gap. The entry originates in a study of T cell responses to AZD1222 COVID-19 vaccine. Across the whole study: Second doses were pooled across both intervals (about 4 or about 12 weeks). Overall study findings and caveats: Clonal diversity may have been underestimated, and the donors were mostly white British, with more females than males. Unmutated variant regions are reportedly targeted by nearly half of spike-specific TCRs. Samples come after the peak T cell response, not at day 14.

V is TRBV7-2 and J is TRBJ1-2; D gene uncertain. This TCR derives from an adult in good health. The source material was peripheral blood, sampled on day 0 of AZD1222 vaccination. CDR3 sequence (DNA): TGTGCCAGCAGCTTAGCGTATACAGCCTCTGGCTACACCTTC. Translating it yields CASSLAYTASGYTF.